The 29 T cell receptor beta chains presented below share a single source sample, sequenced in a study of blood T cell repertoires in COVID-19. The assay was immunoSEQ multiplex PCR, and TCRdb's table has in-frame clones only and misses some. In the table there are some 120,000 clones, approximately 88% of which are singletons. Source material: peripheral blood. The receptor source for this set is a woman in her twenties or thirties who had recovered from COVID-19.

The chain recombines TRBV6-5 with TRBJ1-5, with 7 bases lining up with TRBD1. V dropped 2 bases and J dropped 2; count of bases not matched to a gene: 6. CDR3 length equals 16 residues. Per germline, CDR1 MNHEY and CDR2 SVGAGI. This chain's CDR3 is CASSYGAGGRNQPQHF. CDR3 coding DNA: TGTGCCAGCAGTTACGGAGCAGGGGGACGCAATCAGCCCCAGCATTTT.

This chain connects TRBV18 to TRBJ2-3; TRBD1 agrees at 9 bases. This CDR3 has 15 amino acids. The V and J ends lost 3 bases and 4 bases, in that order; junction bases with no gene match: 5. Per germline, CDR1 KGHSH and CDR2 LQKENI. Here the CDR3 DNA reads TGTGCCAGCTCACCGACAGGGGGAATGGCAGATACGCAGTATTTT. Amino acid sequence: CASSPTGGMADTQYF.

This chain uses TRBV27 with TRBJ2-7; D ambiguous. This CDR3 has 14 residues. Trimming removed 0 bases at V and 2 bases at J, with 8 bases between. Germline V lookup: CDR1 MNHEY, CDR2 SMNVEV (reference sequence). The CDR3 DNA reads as TGTGCCAGCAGTTTATCGTCCCGGGCCTACGAGCAGTACTTC. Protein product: CASSLSSRAYEQYF.

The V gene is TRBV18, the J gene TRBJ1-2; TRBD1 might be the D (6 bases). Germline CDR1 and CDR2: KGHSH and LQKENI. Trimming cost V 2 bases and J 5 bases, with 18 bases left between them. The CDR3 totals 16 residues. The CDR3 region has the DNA TGTGCCAGCTCACCAATTGGGGACACCGGGTGGTATGGCTACACCTTC. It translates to CASSPIGDTGWYGYTF.

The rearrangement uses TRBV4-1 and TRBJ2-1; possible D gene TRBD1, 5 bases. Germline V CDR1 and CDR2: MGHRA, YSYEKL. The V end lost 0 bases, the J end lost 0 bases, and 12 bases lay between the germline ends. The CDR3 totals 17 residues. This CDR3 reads CASSQEKGLHSYNEQFF. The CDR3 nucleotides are TGCGCCAGCAGCCAAGAGAAGGGGCTTCACTCCTACAATGAGCAGTTCTTC.

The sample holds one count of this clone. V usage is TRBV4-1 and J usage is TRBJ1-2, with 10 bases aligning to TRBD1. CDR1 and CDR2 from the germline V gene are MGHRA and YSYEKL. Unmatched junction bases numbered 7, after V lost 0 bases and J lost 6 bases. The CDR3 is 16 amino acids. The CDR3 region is CASSQESGDRGDGYTF. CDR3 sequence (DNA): TGCGCCAGCAGCCAAGAGAGTGGGGACAGGGGCGATGGCTACACCTTC.

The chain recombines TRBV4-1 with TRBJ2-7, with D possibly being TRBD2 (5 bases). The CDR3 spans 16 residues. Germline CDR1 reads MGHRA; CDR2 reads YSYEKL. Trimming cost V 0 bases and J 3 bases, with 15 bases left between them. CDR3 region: CASSQESEGNRYEQYF. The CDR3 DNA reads TGCGCCAGCAGCCAAGAGTCTGAGGGAAATCGCTACGAGCAGTACTTC.

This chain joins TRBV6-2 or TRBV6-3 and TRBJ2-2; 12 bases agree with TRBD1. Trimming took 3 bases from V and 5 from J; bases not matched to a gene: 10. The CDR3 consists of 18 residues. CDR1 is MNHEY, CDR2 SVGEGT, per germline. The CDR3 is CASSYRDRGRVSTGELFF. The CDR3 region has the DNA TGTGCCAGCAGTTATCGGGACAGGGGGCGCGTATCGACCGGGGAGCTGTTTTTT.

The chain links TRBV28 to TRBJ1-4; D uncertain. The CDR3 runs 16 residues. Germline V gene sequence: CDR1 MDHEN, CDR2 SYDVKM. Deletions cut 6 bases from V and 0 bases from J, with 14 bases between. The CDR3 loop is CASSARVSSTNEKLFF. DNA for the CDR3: TGTGCCAGCAGCGCGAGGGTATCTTCAACTAATGAAAAACTGTTTTTT.

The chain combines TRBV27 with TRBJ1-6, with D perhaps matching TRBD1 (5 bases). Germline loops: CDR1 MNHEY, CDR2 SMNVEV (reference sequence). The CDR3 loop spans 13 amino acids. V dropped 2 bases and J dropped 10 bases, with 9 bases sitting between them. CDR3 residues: CASSLGAASPLHF. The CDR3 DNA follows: TGTGCCAGCAGTTTAGGGGCCGCCTCACCCCTCCACTTT.

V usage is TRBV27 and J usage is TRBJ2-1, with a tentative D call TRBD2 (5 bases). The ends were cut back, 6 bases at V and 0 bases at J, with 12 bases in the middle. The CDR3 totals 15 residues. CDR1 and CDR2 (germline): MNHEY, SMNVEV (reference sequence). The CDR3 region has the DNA TGTGCCAGCAGCCAGAGCGGTAGCTCCTACAATGAGCAGTTCTTC. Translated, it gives CASSQSGSSYNEQFF.

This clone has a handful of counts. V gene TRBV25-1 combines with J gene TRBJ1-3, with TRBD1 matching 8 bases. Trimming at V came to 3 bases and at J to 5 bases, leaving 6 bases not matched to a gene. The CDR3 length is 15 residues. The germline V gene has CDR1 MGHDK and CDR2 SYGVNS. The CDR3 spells CASSDLTGARNTIYF. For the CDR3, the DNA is TGTGCCAGCAGTGATCTGACAGGGGCACGAAACACCATATATTTT.

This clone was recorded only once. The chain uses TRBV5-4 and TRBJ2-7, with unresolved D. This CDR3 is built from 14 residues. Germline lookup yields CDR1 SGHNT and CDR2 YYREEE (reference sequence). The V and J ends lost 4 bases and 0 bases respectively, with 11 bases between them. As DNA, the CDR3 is TGTGCCAGCAGCACAGCCTCCGGCTCCTACGAGCAGTACTTC. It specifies CASSTASGSYEQYF.

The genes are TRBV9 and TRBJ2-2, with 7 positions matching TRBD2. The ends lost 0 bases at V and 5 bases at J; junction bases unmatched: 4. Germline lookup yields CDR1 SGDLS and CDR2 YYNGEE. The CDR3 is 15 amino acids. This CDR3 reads CASSVVSGITGELFF. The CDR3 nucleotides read TGTGCCAGCAGCGTAGTGAGCGGGATAACCGGGGAGCTGTTTTTT.

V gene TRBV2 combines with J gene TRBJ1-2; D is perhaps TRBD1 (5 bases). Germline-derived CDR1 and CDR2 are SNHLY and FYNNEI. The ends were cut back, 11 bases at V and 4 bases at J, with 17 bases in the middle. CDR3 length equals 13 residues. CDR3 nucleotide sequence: TGTGCCTCTCAGTCGGGGGTTTCCTATGGCTACACCTTC. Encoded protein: CASQSGVSYGYTF.

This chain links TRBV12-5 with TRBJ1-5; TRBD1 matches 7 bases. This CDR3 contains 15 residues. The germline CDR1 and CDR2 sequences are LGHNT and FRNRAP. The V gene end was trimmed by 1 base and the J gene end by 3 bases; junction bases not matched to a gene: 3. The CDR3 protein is CASGLGGQTNQPQHF. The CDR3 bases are TGTGCTAGTGGTTTGGGGGGACAGACCAATCAGCCCCAGCATTTT. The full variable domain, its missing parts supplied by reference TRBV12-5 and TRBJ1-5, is DARVTQTPRHKVTEMGQEVTMRCQPILGHNTVFWYRQTMMQGLELLAYFRNRAPLDDSGMPKDRFSAEMPDATLATLKIQPSEPRDSAVYFCASGLGGQTNQPQHFGDGTRLSIL.

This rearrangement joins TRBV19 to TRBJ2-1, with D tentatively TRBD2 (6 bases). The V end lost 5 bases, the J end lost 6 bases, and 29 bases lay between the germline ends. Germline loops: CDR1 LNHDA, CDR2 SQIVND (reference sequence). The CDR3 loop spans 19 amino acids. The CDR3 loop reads CASSPNSGRLGLSPNEQFF. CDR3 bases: TGTGCCAGTAGTCCGAACTCGGGGAGGTTGGGTCTTTCTCCCAATGAGCAGTTCTTC. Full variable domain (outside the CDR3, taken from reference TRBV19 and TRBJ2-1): DGGITQSPKYLFRKEGQNVTLSCEQNLNHDAMYWYRQDPGQGLRLIYYSQIVNDFQKGDIAEGYSVSREKKESFPLTVTSAQKNPTAFYLCASSPNSGRLGLSPNEQFFGPGTRLTVL.

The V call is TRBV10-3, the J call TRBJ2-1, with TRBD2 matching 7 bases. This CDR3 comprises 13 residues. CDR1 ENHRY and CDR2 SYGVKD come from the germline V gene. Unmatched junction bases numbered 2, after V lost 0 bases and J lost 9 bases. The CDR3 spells CAISESTGGEQFF. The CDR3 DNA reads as TGTGCCATCAGTGAGTCGACGGGAGGTGAGCAGTTCTTC.

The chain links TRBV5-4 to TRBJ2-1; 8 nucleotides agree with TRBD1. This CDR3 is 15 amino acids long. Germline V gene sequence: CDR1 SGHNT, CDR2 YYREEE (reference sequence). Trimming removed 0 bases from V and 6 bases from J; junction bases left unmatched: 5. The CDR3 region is CASSLDGQGGNEQFF. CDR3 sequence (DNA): TGTGCCAGCAGCTTGGACGGACAGGGTGGCAATGAGCAGTTCTTC.

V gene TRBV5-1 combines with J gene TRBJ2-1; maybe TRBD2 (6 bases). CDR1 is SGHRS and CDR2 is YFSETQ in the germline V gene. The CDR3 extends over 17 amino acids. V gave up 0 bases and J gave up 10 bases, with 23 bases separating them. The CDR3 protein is CASSLAAGSRSGNEQFF. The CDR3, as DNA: TGCGCCAGCAGCTTGGCGGCCGGGAGCCGGTCTGGGAACGAGCAGTTCTTC.

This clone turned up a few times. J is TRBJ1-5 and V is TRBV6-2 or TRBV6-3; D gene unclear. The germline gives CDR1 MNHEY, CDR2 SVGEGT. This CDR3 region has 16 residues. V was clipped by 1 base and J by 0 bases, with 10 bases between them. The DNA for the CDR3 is TGTGCCAGCAGTTACTGGTCCGGGGATAGCAATCAGCCCCAGCATTTT. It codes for CASSYWSGDSNQPQHF.

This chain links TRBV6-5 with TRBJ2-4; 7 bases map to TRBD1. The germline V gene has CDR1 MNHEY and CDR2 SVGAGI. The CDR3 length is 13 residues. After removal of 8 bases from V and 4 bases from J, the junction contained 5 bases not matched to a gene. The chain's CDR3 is CASSSTGKNIQYF. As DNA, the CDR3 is TGTGCCAGCTCATCGACAGGGAAAAACATTCAGTACTTC.

The CDR3 reads CASSPREFRASTFEQFF. The DNA for the CDR3 is TGCGCCAGCAGCCCGAGGGAGTTCCGCGCGAGTACATTTGAGCAGTTCTTC. The V call is TRBV5-1, the J call TRBJ2-1, with D maybe TRBD2 (5 bases). CDR1 SGHRS and CDR2 YFSETQ come from the germline V gene. V was shortened by 4 bases and J by 9 bases, with 26 bases between the two germline ends. CDR3 length: 17 residues.

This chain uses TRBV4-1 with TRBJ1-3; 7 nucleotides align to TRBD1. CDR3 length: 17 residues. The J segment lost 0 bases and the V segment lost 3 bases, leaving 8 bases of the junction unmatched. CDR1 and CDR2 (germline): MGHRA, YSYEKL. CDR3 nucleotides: TGCGCCAGCAGCCACGCATGGACAGGAGCCTCTGGAAACACCATATATTTT. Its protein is CASSHAWTGASGNTIYF.

This CDR3 reads CAWSISGTGHEQYF. The CDR3 DNA reads as TGTGCCTGGAGCATCTCCGGGACAGGGCACGAGCAGTACTTC. The chain joins TRBV30 to TRBJ2-7, with 9 bases that match TRBD1. Germline loops: CDR1 GTSNPN, CDR2 SVGIG (reference sequence). V shed 3 bases and J 5 bases; nucleotides not matched to a gene: 8. There are 14 residues in the CDR3.

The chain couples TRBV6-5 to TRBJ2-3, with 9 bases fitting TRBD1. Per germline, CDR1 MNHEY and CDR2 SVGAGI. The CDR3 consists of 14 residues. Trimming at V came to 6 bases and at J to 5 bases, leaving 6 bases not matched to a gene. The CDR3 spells CASRPGQGLDTQYF. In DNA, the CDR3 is TGTGCCAGCAGACCGGGACAGGGACTAGATACGCAGTATTTT.

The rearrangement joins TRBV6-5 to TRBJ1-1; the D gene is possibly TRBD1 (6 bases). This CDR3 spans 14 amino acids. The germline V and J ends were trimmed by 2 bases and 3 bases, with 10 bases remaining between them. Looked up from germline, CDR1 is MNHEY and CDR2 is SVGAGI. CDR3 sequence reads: CASSYTGIDTEAFF. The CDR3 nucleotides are TGTGCCAGCAGTTACACAGGGATCGACACTGAAGCTTTCTTT.

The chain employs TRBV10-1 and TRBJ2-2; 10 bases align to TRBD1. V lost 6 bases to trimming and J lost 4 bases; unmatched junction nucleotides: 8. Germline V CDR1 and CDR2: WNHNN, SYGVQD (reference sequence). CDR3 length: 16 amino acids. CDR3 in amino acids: CASSESGTGATGELFF. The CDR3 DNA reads TGCGCCAGCAGCGAATCCGGGACAGGGGCCACCGGGGAGCTGTTTTTT.

The CDR3 spells CASRSGAGGSYEQYF. The CDR3 region has the DNA TGTGCCAGCAGATCTGGGGCAGGGGGGTCTTACGAGCAGTACTTC. The chain employs TRBV6-5 and TRBJ2-7, with a tentative D call TRBD1 (7 bases). Deletions cut 6 bases from V and 4 bases from J, with 19 bases between. In germline, CDR1 is MNHEY, CDR2 SVGAGI. The CDR3 spans 15 residues.